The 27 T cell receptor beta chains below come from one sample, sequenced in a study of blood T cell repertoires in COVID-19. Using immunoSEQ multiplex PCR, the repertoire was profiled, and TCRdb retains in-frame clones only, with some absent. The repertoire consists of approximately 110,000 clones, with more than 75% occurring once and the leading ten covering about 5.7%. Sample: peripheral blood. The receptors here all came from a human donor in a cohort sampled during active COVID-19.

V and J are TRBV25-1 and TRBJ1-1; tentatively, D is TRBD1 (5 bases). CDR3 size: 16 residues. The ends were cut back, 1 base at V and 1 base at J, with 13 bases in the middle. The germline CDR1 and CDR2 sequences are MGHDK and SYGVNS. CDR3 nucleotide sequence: TGTGCCAGCAGTGAATCTGGGGCACCCCAGAACACTGAAGCTTTCTTT. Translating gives CASSESGAPQNTEAFF.

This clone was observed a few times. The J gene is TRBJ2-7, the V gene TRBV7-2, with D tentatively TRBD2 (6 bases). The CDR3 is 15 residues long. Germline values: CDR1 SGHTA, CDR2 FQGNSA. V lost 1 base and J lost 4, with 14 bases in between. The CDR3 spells CASSLGAGKTYEQYF. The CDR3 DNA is TGTGCCAGCAGCTTAGGGGCGGGAAAAACTTACGAGCAGTACTTC.

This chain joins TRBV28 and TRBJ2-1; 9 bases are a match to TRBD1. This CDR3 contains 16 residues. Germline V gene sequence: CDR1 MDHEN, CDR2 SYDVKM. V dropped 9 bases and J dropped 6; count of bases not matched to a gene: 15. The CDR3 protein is CASKTIGQGNPNEQFF. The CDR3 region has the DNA TGTGCCAGTAAAACTATTGGACAGGGGAACCCCAATGAGCAGTTCTTC.

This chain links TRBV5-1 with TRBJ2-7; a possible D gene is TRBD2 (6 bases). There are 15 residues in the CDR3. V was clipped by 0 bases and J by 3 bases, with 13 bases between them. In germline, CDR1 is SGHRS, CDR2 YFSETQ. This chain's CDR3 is CASSLEGTGFYEQYF. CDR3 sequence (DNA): TGCGCCAGCAGCTTGGAAGGGACTGGTTTCTACGAGCAGTACTTC. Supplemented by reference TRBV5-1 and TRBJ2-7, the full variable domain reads KAGVTQTPRYLIKTRGQQVTLSCSPISGHRSVSWYQQTPGQGLQFLFEYFSETQRNKGNFPGRFSGRQFSNSRSEMNVSTLELGDSALYLCASSLEGTGFYEQYFGPGTRLTVT.

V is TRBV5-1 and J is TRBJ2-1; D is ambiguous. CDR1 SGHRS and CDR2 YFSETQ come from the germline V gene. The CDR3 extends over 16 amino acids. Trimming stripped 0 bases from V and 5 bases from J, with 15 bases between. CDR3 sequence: CASSLAGLSVNNEQFF. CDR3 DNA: TGCGCCAGCAGCTTGGCCGGATTGAGCGTAAACAATGAGCAGTTCTTC.

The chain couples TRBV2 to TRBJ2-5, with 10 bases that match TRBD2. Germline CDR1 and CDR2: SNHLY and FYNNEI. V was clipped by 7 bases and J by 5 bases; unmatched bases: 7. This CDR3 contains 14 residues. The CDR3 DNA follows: TGTGCCAGCACTCGGCTAGCGGGAGTTGAGACCCAGTACTTC. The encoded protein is CASTRLAGVETQYF.

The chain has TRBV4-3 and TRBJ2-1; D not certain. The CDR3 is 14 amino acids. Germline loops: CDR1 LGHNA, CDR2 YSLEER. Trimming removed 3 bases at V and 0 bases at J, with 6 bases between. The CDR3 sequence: CASSQGRSYNEQFF. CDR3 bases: TGCGCCAGCAGCCAGGGCCGCTCCTACAATGAGCAGTTCTTC.

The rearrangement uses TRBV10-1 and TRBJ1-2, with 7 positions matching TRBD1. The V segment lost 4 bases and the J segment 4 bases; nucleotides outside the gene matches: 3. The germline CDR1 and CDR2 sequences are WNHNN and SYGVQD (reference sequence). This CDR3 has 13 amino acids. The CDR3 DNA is TGCGCCAGCAGTGCAGGGGGACTCTATGGCTACACCTTC. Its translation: CASSAGGLYGYTF.

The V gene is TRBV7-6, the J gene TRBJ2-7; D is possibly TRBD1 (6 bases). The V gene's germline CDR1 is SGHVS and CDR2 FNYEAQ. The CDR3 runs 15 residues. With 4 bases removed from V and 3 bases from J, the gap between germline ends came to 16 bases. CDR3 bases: TGTGCCAGCAGCTCAAGGCAAGGGGGTCTCTACGAGCAGTACTTC. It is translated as CASSSRQGGLYEQYF.

The CDR3 reads CAWSVGGISTEAFF. The CDR3 DNA sequence: TGTGCCTGGAGTGTCGGGGGAATTAGCACTGAAGCTTTCTTT. The chain links TRBV30 to TRBJ1-1; the D gene is possibly TRBD1 (5 bases). The CDR3 is made up of 14 amino acids. Between the trimmed V and J ends, which lost 0 bases and 4 bases, there was a span of 12 bases. The V gene's germline CDR1 is GTSNPN and CDR2 SVGIG (reference sequence).

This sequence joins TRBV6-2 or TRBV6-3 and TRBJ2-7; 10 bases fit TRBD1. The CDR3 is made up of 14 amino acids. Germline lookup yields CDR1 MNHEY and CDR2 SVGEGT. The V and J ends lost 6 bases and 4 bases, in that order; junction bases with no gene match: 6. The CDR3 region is CASSTGTGVYEQYF. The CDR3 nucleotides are TGTGCCAGCAGCACCGGGACAGGGGTTTACGAGCAGTACTTC.

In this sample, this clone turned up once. The CDR3 DNA reads TGTGCCAGCAGTGATCGTCCAGGTGGGGCGGACATTCAGTACTTC. This codes for CASSDRPGGADIQYF. The chain has TRBV6-1 and TRBJ2-4; TRBD1 might be the D (5 bases). The CDR3 spans 15 residues. Trimming shortened V by 3 bases and J by 8 bases, and 17 bases separated the two germline ends. The germline V gene encodes CDR1 MNHNS and CDR2 SASEGT.

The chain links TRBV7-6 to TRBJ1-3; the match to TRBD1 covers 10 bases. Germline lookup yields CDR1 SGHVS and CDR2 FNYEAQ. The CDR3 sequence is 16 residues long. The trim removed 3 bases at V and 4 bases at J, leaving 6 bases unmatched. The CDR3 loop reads CASSLGQGTFGNTIYF. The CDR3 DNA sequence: TGTGCCAGCAGCTTGGGACAGGGGACCTTCGGAAACACCATATATTTT.

The CDR3 nucleotides are TGTGCCAGCAGCCTCTACCATCTCACCATATATTTT. It encodes CASSLYHLTIYF. The V and J genes are TRBV7-9 and TRBJ1-3; D is unclear. Between the trimmed V and J ends, which lost 5 bases and 9 bases, there was a span of 11 bases. The CDR3 length is 12 residues. Germline loops: CDR1 SEHNR, CDR2 FQNEAQ (reference sequence). Complete variable domain (other parts from reference TRBV7-9 and TRBJ1-3): DTGVSQNPRHKITKRGQNVTFRCDPISEHNRLYWYRQTLGQGPEFLTYFQNEAQLEKSRLLSDRFSAERPKGSFSTLEIQRTEQGDSAMYLCASSLYHLTIYFGEGSWLTVV.

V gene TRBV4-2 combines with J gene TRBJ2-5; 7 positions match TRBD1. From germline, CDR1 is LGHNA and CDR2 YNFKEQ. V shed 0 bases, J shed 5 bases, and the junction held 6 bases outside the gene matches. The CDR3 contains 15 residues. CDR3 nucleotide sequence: TGTGCCAGCAGCCAAGAACAGGGGTTTGGGGAGACCCAGTACTTC. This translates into CASSQEQGFGETQYF.

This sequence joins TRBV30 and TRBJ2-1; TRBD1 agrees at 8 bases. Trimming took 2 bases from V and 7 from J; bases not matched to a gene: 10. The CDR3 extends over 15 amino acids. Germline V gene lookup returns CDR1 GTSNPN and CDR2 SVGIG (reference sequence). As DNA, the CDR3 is TGTGCCTGGAGTTCCATCGGGACAGGCGAGAATGAGCAGTTCTTC. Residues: CAWSSIGTGENEQFF.

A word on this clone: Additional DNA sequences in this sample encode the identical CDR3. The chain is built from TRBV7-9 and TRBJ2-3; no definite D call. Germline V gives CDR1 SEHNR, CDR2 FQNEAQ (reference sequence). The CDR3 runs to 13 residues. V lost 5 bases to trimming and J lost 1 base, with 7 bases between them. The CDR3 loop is CASSPRGTDTQYF. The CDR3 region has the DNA TGTGCCAGCAGCCCTCGTGGCACAGATACGCAGTATTTT.

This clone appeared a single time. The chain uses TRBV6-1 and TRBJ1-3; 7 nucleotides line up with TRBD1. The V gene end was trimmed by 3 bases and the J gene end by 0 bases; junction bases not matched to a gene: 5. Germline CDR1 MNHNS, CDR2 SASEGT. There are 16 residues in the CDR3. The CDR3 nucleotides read TGTGCCAGCAGTGAGGGGGGACAGACCTCTGGAAACACCATATATTTT. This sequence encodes CASSEGGQTSGNTIYF.

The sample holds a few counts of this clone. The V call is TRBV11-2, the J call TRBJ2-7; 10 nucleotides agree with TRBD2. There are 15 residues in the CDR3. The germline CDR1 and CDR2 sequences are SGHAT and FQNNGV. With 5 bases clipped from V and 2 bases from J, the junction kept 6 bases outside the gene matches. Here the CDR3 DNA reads TGTGCCAGCAGCCCCGAAAGCGGGAGGGCCTACGAGCAGTACTTC. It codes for CASSPESGRAYEQYF.

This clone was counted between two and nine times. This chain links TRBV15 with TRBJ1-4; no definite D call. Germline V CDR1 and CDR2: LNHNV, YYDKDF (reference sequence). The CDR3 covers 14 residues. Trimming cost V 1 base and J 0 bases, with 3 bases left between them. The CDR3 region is CATSRAATNEKLFF. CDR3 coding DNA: TGTGCCACCAGCAGAGCTGCAACTAATGAAAAACTGTTTTTT.

The CDR3 DNA reads as TGTGCCAGCAACCAAGGGGGCCGGGGCACTGAAGCTTTCTTT. It yields the protein CASNQGGRGTEAFF. The chain employs TRBV11-2 and TRBJ1-1; 7 positions agree with TRBD1. Germline V gives CDR1 SGHAT, CDR2 FQNNGV. This CDR3 comprises 14 residues. V was clipped by 7 bases and J by 4 bases; unmatched bases: 9.

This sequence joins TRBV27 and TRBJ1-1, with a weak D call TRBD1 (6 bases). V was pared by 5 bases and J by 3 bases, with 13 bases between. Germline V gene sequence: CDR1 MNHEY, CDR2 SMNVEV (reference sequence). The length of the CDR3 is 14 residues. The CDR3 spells CASSLRTAYTEAFF. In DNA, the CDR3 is TGTGCCAGCAGTCTCCGGACAGCATACACTGAAGCTTTCTTT.

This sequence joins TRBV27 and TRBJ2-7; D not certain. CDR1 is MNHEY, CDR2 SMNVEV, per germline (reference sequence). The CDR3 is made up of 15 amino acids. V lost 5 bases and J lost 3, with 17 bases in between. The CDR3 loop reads CASSAIPIALYEQYF. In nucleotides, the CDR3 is TGTGCCAGCAGTGCTATCCCAATTGCGCTCTACGAGCAGTACTTC.

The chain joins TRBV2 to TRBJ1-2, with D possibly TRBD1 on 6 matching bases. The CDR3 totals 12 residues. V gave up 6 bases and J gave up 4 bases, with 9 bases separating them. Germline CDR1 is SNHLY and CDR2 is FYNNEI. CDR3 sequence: CASRDRSYGYTF. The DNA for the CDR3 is TGTGCCAGCAGGGACAGATCCTATGGCTACACCTTC.

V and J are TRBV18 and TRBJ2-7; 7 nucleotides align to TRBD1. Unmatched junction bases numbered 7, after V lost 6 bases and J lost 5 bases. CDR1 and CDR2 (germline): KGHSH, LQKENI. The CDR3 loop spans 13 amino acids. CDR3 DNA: TGTGCCAGCTCCCCCGGGACAGTTGACGAGCAGTACTTC. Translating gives CASSPGTVDEQYF.

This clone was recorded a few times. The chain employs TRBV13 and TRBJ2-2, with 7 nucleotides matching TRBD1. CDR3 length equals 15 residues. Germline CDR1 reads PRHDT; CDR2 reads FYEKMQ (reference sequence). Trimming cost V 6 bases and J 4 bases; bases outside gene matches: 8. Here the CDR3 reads CASSPGQFITGELFF. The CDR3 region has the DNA TGTGCCAGCAGTCCGGGACAGTTTATCACCGGGGAGCTGTTTTTT.

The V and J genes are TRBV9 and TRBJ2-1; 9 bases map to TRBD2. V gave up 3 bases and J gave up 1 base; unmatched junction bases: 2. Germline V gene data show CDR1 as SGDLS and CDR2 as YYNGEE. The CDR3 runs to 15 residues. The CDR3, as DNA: TGTGCCAGCAGCGAAAGCGGGGGGTCCTACAATGAGCAGTTCTTC. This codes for CASSESGGSYNEQFF.